Listed here are 32 T cell receptor beta chains from one sample, sequenced in a study of shared clonotypes between healthy human individuals. Libraries were prepared by immunoSEQ multiplex PCR; TCRdb keeps only in-frame clonotypes and omits some of them. Of around 2.5 million clones listed, roughly 93% are singletons. The sample consisted of naive CD4+ T cells from PBMCs. Noted subset: CD45RA+ positively selected. The source is a man aged 18 to 30 in good health. Some clones in this sample may be carry-over from other donors' samples.

In this sample, this clone turned up once. The rearrangement uses TRBV5-1 and TRBJ2-3, with D possibly TRBD1 on 7 matching bases. Trimming removed 4 bases from V and 0 bases from J, with 18 bases in between. The CDR3 runs 17 residues. Germline V lookup: CDR1 SGHRS, CDR2 YFSETQ. The CDR3 DNA follows: TGCGCCAGCAGCATCGGCGGGACAGAGACTAGCACAGATACGCAGTATTTT. Translating it yields CASSIGGTETSTDTQYF. Full variable domain (rest looked up from reference TRBV5-1 and TRBJ2-3): KAGVTQTPRYLIKTRGQQVTLSCSPISGHRSVSWYQQTPGQGLQFLFEYFSETQRNKGNFPGRFSGRQFSNSRSEMNVSTLELGDSALYLCASSIGGTETSTDTQYFGPGTRLTVL.

The rearrangement joins TRBV11-1 to TRBJ1-1; no clear D. Trimming pared 2 bases from V and 6 bases from J, leaving 13 bases between. Germline V gene sequence: CDR1 SGHAT, CDR2 FQDESV (reference sequence). The CDR3 totals 14 residues. CDR3 sequence (DNA): TGTGCCAGCAGCTTATATGGCAGAAAGTCTGAAGCTTTCTTT. This codes for CASSLYGRKSEAFF.

The CDR3 DNA follows: TGTGCCAGCAGTTTAAGTGTGGGATCCTCTGGAAACACCATATATTTT. Translated, it gives CASSLSVGSSGNTIYF. This chain links TRBV28 with TRBJ1-3, with unresolved D. The CDR3 consists of 16 residues. Trimming pared 2 bases from V and 0 bases from J, leaving 11 bases between. The germline V gene has CDR1 MDHEN and CDR2 SYDVKM.

The V call is TRBV5-1, the J call TRBJ2-2; either TRBD1 or TRBD2 may fit D (5 bases each). V was clipped by 0 bases and J by 6 bases, with 18 bases between them. Germline V lookup: CDR1 SGHRS, CDR2 YFSETQ. The CDR3 length is 17 residues. In nucleotides, the CDR3 is TGCGCCAGCAGCTTGGCGGGACCTACGGTACTCCCCGGGGAGCTGTTTTTT. Translated: CASSLAGPTVLPGELFF. Drawing the rest from reference TRBV5-1 and TRBJ2-2, the complete variable domain is KAGVTQTPRYLIKTRGQQVTLSCSPISGHRSVSWYQQTPGQGLQFLFEYFSETQRNKGNFPGRFSGRQFSNSRSEMNVSTLELGDSALYLCASSLAGPTVLPGELFFGEGSRLTVL.

Worth noting for this clone: One end of the junction fails to match germline, which may point to a read error. V gene TRBV30 combines with J gene TRBJ1-2; a possible D gene is TRBD1 (5 bases). CDR1 GTSNPN and CDR2 SVGIG come from the germline V gene (reference sequence). CDR3 size: 11 residues. The CDR3 region has the DNA TGTGCCTGGAGCCAGGGAGTCACAAGAGGATTC. Amino acids: CAWSQGVTRGF. The complete variable domain, with remaining parts taken from reference TRBV30 and TRBJ1-2, reads SQTIHQWPATLVQPVGSPLSLECTVEGTSNPNLYWYRQAAGRGLQLLFYSVGIGQISSEVPQNLSASRPQDRQFILSSKKLLLSDSGFYLCAWSQGVTRGFGSGTRLTVV.

V and J are TRBV6-7 and TRBJ2-3; D is unresolved. TRBV6-7 is filed as an ORF, its function uncertain. This CDR3 has 14 amino acids. With 8 bases removed from V and 5 bases from J, the gap between germline ends came to 17 bases. The CDR3 bases are TGTGCCAGCCCTCGAAGTTATAGGAAAGATACGCAGTATTTT. It codes for CASPRSYRKDTQYF.

The chain links TRBV5-1 to TRBJ1-1, with a tentative D call TRBD1 (5 bases). V gave up 4 bases and J gave up 3 bases, with 16 bases separating them. CDR3 length equals 15 residues. The germline CDR1 and CDR2 sequences are SGHRS and YFSETQ. The CDR3 region has the DNA TGCGCCAGCAGCCCAGACGGGGCCGGGGACACTGAAGCTTTCTTT. Encoded protein: CASSPDGAGDTEAFF.

This clone was detected a few times. An end of the junction does not agree with germline; a read error may underlie this. The V call is TRBV9, the J call TRBJ2-3, with TRBD1 identical over 12 bases. The CDR3 runs 13 residues. The germline gives CDR1 SGDLS, CDR2 YYNGEE. In DNA form, the CDR3 reads TGTGCCAGCAGCGTAGCGGGGACAGGGGGCGCGGAATTT. Translated, it gives CASSVAGTGGAEF.

This clone came up once. V gene TRBV7-2 combines with J gene TRBJ2-2; 7 bases are shared with TRBD2. The CDR3 has 14 amino acids. The V gene's germline CDR1 is SGHTA and CDR2 FQGNSA. V shed 7 bases and J 4 bases; nucleotides not matched to a gene: 6. The CDR3 DNA reads as TGTGCCAGCACCCGAGGCGGGAGCACCGGGGAGCTGTTTTTT. The encoded protein is CASTRGGSTGELFF.

The chain combines TRBV7-2 with TRBJ1-2; 9 nucleotides match TRBD1. V trimming: 0 bases; J trimming: 5 bases; junction bases outside the gene matches: 4. CDR1 and CDR2 (germline): SGHTA, FQGNSA. This CDR3 region has 15 residues. In DNA form, the CDR3 reads TGTGCCAGCAGCTTAGCCCCGGACAGGGGTTATGGCTACACCTTC. Its protein is CASSLAPDRGYGYTF.

V gene TRBV28 combines with J gene TRBJ2-5, with unresolved D. The CDR3 is made up of 15 amino acids. Looked up from germline, CDR1 is MDHEN and CDR2 is SYDVKM. Trimming removed 1 base at V and 2 bases at J, with 11 bases between. The CDR3 here is CASSLSSLRQETQYF. CDR3 nucleotides: TGTGCCAGCAGTTTATCTTCCCTCCGACAAGAGACCCAGTACTTC.

This clone was seen more than once but under ten times. Other nucleotide sequences in the sample specify the same CDR3. V gene TRBV6-1 combines with J gene TRBJ1-1, with a tentative D call TRBD1 (5 bases). The CDR3 totals 13 residues. Germline V gene sequence: CDR1 MNHNS, CDR2 SASEGT. V was cut by 4 bases and J by 0 bases, with 6 bases left in between. CDR3 coding DNA: TGTGCCAGCAGTGGACAGCTGAACACTGAAGCTTTCTTT. It specifies CASSGQLNTEAFF.

The genes are TRBV7-2 and TRBJ2-7, with no clear D. CDR3 length: 15 amino acids. V lost 0 bases and J lost 0, with 9 bases in between. The germline CDR1 and CDR2 sequences are SGHTA and FQGNSA. In DNA, the CDR3 is TGTGCCAGCAGCTTAGCCCCAGCTACCTCCTACGAGCAGTACTTC. It is translated as CASSLAPATSYEQYF.

The chain carries TRBV7-6 and TRBJ2-1; 10 bases align to TRBD2. The CDR3 has 15 residues. Losses at the gene ends were 5 bases for V and 4 bases for J; bases not matched to a gene: 5. Germline V CDR1 and CDR2: SGHVS, FNYEAQ. The chain's CDR3 is CASSRTSGGYNEQFF. CDR3 in DNA: TGTGCCAGCAGCCGGACTAGCGGAGGATACAATGAGCAGTTCTTC.

The chain joins TRBV28 to TRBJ1-4; D possibly corresponds to TRBD1 (6 bases). V lost 5 bases to trimming and J lost 3 bases, with 19 bases between them. The germline V gene encodes CDR1 MDHEN and CDR2 SYDVKM. The CDR3 has 17 residues. The CDR3 here is CASSHPQDSSANEKLFF. The CDR3 coding sequence is TGTGCCAGCAGTCACCCCCAGGACAGTTCGGCTAATGAAAAACTGTTTTTT.

This chain uses TRBV6-1 with TRBJ1-1; D is undetermined. CDR3 length equals 17 residues. CDR1 and CDR2 from the germline V gene are MNHNS and SASEGT. V lost 1 base and J 1 base, leaving 16 bases between the germline ends. The CDR3 coding sequence is TGTGCCAGCAGTGAAGTTGGGTGGGATTACCAGAACACTGAAGCTTTCTTT. Protein: CASSEVGWDYQNTEAFF.

The V gene is TRBV7-2, the J gene TRBJ1-5; a weak D match, TRBD1 (5 bases). The germline gives CDR1 SGHTA, CDR2 FQGNSA. The V and J ends lost 2 bases and 3 bases respectively, with 11 bases between them. This CDR3 contains 15 residues. The CDR3 DNA reads as TGTGCCAGCAGCTTAATGCTGGGACCCAATCAGCCCCAGCATTTT. It codes for CASSLMLGPNQPQHF.

A single count supports this clone. The chain joins TRBV21-1 to TRBJ1-1; the table calls TRBD1, which could not be checked here. TRBV21-1 is classified as a pseudogene. The CDR3 spans 11 residues. This chain's CDR3 is CASTQAGEAFF. In DNA, the CDR3 is TGTGCCAGCACCCAGGCTGGTGAAGCTTTCTTT.

The chain combines TRBV28 with TRBJ1-2; TRBD1 is a possible D gene (5 bases). This CDR3 region has 13 residues. V was pared by 5 bases and J by 4 bases, with 11 bases between. Germline V CDR1 and CDR2: MDHEN, SYDVKM. CDR3 sequence reads: CASSIPGLYGYTF. CDR3 sequence (DNA): TGTGCCAGCAGTATCCCGGGACTCTATGGCTACACCTTC.

In its sample, this clone was seen once. Different DNA sequences within this sample yield the same CDR3. This chain uses TRBV4-1 with TRBJ2-7, with 11 bases lining up with TRBD1. The junction had 3 bases not matched to a gene; V was cut back by 4 bases and J by 1 base. The germline V gene has CDR1 MGHRA and CDR2 YSYEKL. This CDR3 comprises 15 residues. This chain's CDR3 is CASSRGTGGSYEQYF. CDR3 nucleotide sequence: TGCGCCAGCAGCCGCGGGACAGGGGGATCCTACGAGCAGTACTTC.

The V gene is TRBV4-3, the J gene TRBJ2-3, with 10 bases fitting TRBD2. The V gene's germline CDR1 is LGHNA and CDR2 YSLEER. V lost 6 bases and J lost 0; bases outside the gene matches: 3. CDR3 size: 15 residues. CDR3 sequence reads: CASRDSGRSTDTQYF. The CDR3 bases are TGCGCCAGCAGAGATAGCGGGAGGAGCACAGATACGCAGTATTTT.

The chain couples TRBV2 to TRBJ1-1; no clear D gene. V was cut by 4 bases and J by 1 base, with 7 bases left in between. The CDR3 covers 13 residues. The germline V gene has CDR1 SNHLY and CDR2 FYNNEI. CDR3 bases: TGTGCCAGCAGTGTTATTTGGAACACTGAAGCTTTCTTT. Translation gives CASSVIWNTEAFF.

This clone was counted once. The CDR3 DNA follows: TGTGCCAGTAGTGCACACTGGAATTACAATGAGCAGTTCTTC. It yields the protein CASSAHWNYNEQFF. The chain joins TRBV19 to TRBJ2-1; D gene unclear. Germline CDR1 LNHDA, CDR2 SQIVND (reference sequence). Trimming shortened V by 5 bases and J by 4 bases, and 12 bases separated the two germline ends. CDR3 length: 14 amino acids.

The chain employs TRBV5-4 and TRBJ2-7; 7 bases are a match to TRBD1. Germline lookup yields CDR1 SGHNT and CDR2 YYREEE (reference sequence). This CDR3 is 16 amino acids long. J was trimmed by 2 bases and V by 4 bases; bases with no gene match: 12. This chain's CDR3 is CASSVSPTGVAYEQYF. The CDR3 region has the DNA TGTGCCAGCAGCGTTAGTCCTACAGGGGTGGCCTACGAGCAGTACTTC.

This chain uses TRBV30 with TRBJ2-7, with 9 bases aligning to TRBD2. Germline CDR1 reads GTSNPN; CDR2 reads SVGIG (reference sequence). The CDR3 contains 13 residues. Trimming at V came to 5 bases and at J to 0 bases, leaving 2 bases not matched to a gene. The CDR3 region is CAWASGNSYEQYF. CDR3 in DNA: TGTGCCTGGGCTAGCGGGAACTCCTACGAGCAGTACTTC.

V is TRBV28 and J is TRBJ1-6; D gene uncertain. The germline V gene has CDR1 MDHEN and CDR2 SYDVKM. This CDR3 spans 12 amino acids. V lost 8 bases to trimming and J lost 8 bases, with 10 bases between them. This CDR3 reads CASCWRHSPLHF. The CDR3, as DNA: TGTGCCAGCTGCTGGCGCCATTCACCCCTCCACTTT.

This chain joins TRBV28 and TRBJ2-1; 11 bases fit TRBD2. V lost 6 bases to trimming and J lost 4 bases; unmatched junction nucleotides: 8. The germline CDR1 and CDR2 sequences are MDHEN and SYDVKM. The CDR3 is made up of 16 amino acids. The CDR3 nucleotides read TGTGCCAGCAGACTAGCGGGAGTCTCGGGGTACAATGAGCAGTTCTTC. It yields the protein CASRLAGVSGYNEQFF.

The chain carries TRBV7-9 and TRBJ2-1; weak D call: TRBD1 (6 bases). The CDR3 length is 17 residues. Trimming pared 7 bases from V and 2 bases from J, leaving 21 bases between. Per germline, CDR1 SEHNR and CDR2 FQNEAQ (reference sequence). The CDR3 sequence is CASTPKTGPAAYNEQFF. DNA for the CDR3: TGTGCCAGCACCCCAAAAACAGGGCCGGCGGCCTACAATGAGCAGTTCTTC.

The V call is TRBV11-3, the J call TRBJ2-1; 7 bases are a match to TRBD1. Germline V gene data show CDR1 as SGHNT and CDR2 as YENEEA. The CDR3 spans 14 residues. V gave up 4 bases and J gave up 2 bases; unmatched junction bases: 2. As DNA, the CDR3 is TGTGCCAGCAGCTCGGGACAGACCTACAATGAGCAGTTCTTC. Translated, it gives CASSSGQTYNEQFF.

This clone was counted between two and nine times. V is TRBV7-3 and J is TRBJ1-1, with a possible D match to TRBD1 (6 bases). The V gene lost 5 bases and the J gene lost 5 bases, with 12 bases spanning the gap. This CDR3 has 13 amino acids. CDR1 is SGHTA and CDR2 is FQGTGA in the germline V gene. The CDR3 DNA reads as TGTGCCAGCAGCGTAGACCAGGGGACTGAAGCTTTCTTT. It translates to CASSVDQGTEAFF.

V usage is TRBV28 and J usage is TRBJ1-1, with unresolved D. CDR1 MDHEN and CDR2 SYDVKM come from the germline V gene. The CDR3 is 12 amino acids. V was shortened by 7 bases and J by 3 bases, with 9 bases between the two germline ends. DNA of the CDR3: TGTGCCAGCACGGGAGCTCACACTGAAGCTTTCTTT. Translating gives CASTGAHTEAFF.

The J gene is TRBJ2-1, the V gene TRBV5-1, with 9 bases fitting TRBD1. CDR1 SGHRS and CDR2 YFSETQ come from the germline V gene. CDR3 length: 15 amino acids. V was pared by 4 bases and J by 8 bases, with 10 bases of the junction left unmatched. CDR3 in amino acids: CASSPGDRVRYEQFF. The CDR3 coding sequence is TGCGCCAGCAGCCCCGGGGACAGGGTTAGGTATGAGCAGTTCTTC.